This T cell receptor (beta chain) was captured by sequencing in a study of blood T cell repertoires in COVID-19. The overall study: Spain, Italy and the United States supplied samples that represented acute and convalescent COVID-19. PBMCs, B-cell-depleted T cells, or T cells were the source of the cDNA or gDNA that made up the material.

The V gene's germline CDR1 is SGHDN and CDR2 FVKESK. The CDR3 extends over 13 amino acids. Trimming pared 6 bases from V and 3 bases from J, leaving 11 bases between. In the source study's methods: From reference gene primer amplification, estimates of nucleated cell counts were derived. Sequencing was performed with immunoSEQ multiplex PCR; in TCRdb, only in-frame clones are kept and a portion is missing. The V and J calls and clone size come from that table; D and trimming were worked out from the DNA. Of more than 200,000 clones detected, roughly 84% appear once; the ten largest clones hold 4.2%. The rearrangement uses TRBV14 and TRBJ1-2; possibly TRBD1 for D (5 bases). This sequence was found in a man in his 60s with acute or convalescent COVID-19. Sequencing was performed on peripheral blood. CDR3 in DNA: TGTGCCAGCAGTAACACAGGATACTATGGCTACACCTTC. Encoded protein: CASSNTGYYGYTF.